The entry that follows covers one T cell receptor (beta chain) sequence. The sample belongs to a study of blood T cell repertoires in COVID-19. Overall study: Acute-phase and convalescent COVID-19 samples originated in the United States, Italy and Spain. PBMCs, B-cell-depleted T cells, or T cells provided the cDNA or gDNA that made up the material.

Per the original data handling: Estimation of nucleated cell counts relied on the amplification of reference gene primers. Measured with immunoSEQ multiplex PCR; TCRdb has only the in-frame clones, and not every one. V, J and clone size are those of that table, while D and trimming were read from the DNA. Of 85,000 to 95,000 clones listed, more than 75% are singletons. V lost 1 base to trimming and J lost 5 bases; unmatched junction nucleotides: 10. The germline CDR1 and CDR2 sequences are KGHSH and LQKENI. The CDR3 covers 16 residues. The sequence was obtained from a woman of 80 years or more with acute or convalescent COVID-19. J is TRBJ2-5 and V is TRBV18; 7 bases are a match to TRBD2. Sequencing was done on a sample of peripheral blood. This chain's CDR3 is CASSPRRGDPPETQYF. CDR3 DNA sequence: TGTGCCAGCTCACCACGACGGGGGGACCCGCCGGAGACCCAGTACTTC.